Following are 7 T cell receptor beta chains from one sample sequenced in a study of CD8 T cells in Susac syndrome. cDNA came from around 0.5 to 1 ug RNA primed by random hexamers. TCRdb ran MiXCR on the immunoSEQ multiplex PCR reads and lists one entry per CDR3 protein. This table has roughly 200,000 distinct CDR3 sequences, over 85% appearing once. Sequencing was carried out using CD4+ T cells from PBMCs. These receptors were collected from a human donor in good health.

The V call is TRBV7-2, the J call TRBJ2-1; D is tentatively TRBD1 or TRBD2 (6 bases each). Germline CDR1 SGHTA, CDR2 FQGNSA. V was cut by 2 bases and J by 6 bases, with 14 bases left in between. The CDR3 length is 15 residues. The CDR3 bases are TGTGCCAGCAGCTTACACGGGGGCCCGGGCAATGAGCAGTTCTTC. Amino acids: CASSLHGGPGNEQFF.

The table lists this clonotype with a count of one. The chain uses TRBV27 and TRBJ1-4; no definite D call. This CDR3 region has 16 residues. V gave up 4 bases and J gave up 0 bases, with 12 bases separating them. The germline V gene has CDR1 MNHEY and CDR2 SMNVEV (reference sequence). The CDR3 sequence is CASSSGRTATNEKLFF. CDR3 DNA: TGTGCCAGCAGTTCGGGCAGGACTGCAACTAATGAAAAACTGTTTTTT.

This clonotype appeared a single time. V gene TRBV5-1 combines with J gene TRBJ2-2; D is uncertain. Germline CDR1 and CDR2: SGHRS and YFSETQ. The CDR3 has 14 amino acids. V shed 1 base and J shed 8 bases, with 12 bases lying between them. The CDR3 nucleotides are TGCGCCAGCAGCTTGAGCGACACTTCGGGGGAGCTGTTTTTT. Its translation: CASSLSDTSGELFF.

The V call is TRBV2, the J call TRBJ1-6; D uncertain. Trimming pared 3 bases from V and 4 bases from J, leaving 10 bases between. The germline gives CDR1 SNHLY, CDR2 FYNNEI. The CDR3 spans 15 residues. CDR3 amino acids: CASSETNQYNSPLHF. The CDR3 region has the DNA TGTGCCAGCAGTGAGACTAACCAGTATAATTCACCCCTCCACTTT.

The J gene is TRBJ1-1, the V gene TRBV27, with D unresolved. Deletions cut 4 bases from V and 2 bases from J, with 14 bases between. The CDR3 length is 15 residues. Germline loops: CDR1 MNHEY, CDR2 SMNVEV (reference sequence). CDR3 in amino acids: CASSSSARPNTEAFF. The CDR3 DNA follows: TGTGCCAGCAGTTCCTCCGCGCGACCCAACACTGAAGCTTTCTTT.

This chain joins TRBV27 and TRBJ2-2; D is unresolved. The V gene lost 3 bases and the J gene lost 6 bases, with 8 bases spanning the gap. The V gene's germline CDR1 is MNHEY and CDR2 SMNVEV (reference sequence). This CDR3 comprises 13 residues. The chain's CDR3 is CASSLGQPGELFF. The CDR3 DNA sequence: TGTGCCAGCAGTTTGGGTCAGCCCGGGGAGCTGTTTTTT.

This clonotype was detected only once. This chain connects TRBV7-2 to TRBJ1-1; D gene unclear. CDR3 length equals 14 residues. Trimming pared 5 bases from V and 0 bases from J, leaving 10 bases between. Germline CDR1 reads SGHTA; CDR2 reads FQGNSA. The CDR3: CASSPDGVNTEAFF. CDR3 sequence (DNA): TGTGCCAGCAGCCCCGACGGGGTGAACACTGAAGCTTTCTTT.